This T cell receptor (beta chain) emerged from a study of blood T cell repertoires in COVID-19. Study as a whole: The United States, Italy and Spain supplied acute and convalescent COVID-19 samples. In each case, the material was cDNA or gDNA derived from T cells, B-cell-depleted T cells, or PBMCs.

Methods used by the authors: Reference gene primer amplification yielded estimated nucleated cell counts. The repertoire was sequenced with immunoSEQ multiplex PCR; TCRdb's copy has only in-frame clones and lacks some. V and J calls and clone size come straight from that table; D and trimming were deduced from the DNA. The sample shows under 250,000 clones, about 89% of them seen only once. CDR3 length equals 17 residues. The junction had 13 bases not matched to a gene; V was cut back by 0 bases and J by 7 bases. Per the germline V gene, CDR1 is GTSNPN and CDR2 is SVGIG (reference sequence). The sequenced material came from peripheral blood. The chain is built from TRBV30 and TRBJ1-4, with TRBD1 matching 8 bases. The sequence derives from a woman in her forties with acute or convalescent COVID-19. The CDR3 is CAWSVRSLGQGFEKLFF. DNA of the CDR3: TGTGCCTGGAGTGTACGGTCCCTCGGACAGGGATTTGAAAAACTGTTTTTT. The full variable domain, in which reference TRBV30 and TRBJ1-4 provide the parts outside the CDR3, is SQTIHQWPATLVQPVGSPLSLECTVEGTSNPNLYWYRQAAGRGLQLLFYSVGIGQISSEVPQNLSASRPQDRQFILSSKKLLLSDSGFYLCAWSVRSLGQGFEKLFFGSGTQLSVL.